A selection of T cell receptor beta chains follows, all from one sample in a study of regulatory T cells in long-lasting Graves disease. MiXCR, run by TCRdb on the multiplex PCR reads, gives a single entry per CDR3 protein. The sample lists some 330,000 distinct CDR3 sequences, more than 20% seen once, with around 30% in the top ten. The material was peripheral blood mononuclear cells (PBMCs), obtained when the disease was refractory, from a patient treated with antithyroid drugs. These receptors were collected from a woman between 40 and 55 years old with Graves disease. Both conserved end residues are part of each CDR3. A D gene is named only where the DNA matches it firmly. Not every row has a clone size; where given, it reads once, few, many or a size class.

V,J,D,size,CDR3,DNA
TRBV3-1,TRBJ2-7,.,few,CASSTRVLHYEQYF,TGTGCCAGCAGCACGCGGGTGTTGCACTACGAGCAGTACTTC
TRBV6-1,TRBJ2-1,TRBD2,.,CASRKLAGDNEQFF,TGTGCCAGCAGGAAACTAGCGGGGGACAATGAGCAGTTCTTC
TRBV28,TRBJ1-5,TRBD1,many,CASSLTGQGGNQPQHF,TGTGCCAGCAGTCTCACGGGACAGGGGGGAAATCAGCCCCAGCATTTT
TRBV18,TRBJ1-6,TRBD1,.,CASSEQTGYTSPLHF,TGTGCCAGCTCAGAACAGACAGGGTATACTTCACCCCTCCACTTT
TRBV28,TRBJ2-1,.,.,CASRFSGSYNEQFF,TGTGCCAGCAGGTTTAGCGGCTCCTACAATGAGCAGTTCTTC
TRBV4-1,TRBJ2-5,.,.,CASSPGEARTQYF,TGCGCCAGCAGCCCCGGAGAGGCCAGGACCCAGTACTTC
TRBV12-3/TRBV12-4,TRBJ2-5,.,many,CASSPDRRETQYF,TGTGCCAGCAGTCCTGACAGGAGGGAGACCCAGTACTTC
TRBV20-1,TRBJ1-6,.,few,CSAQHRVSPLHF,TGCAGTGCTCAACACAGGGTTTCACCCCTCCACTTT
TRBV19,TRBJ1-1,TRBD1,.,CASSIRTGAMITEAFF,TGTGCCAGTAGTATCCGGACAGGGGCCATGATCACTGAAGCTTTCTTT
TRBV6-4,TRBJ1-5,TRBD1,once,CASSYTSRDRVSQPQHF,TGTGCCAGCAGTTACACGTCCCGGGACAGGGTTAGTCAGCCCCAGCATTTT
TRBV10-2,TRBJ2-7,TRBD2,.,CASKGTSGRVYEQYF,TGCGCCAGTAAAGGGACTAGCGGGAGAGTGTACGAGCAGTACTTC
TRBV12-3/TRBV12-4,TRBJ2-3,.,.,CASSNGDTDTQYF,TGTGCCAGCAGTAACGGGGACACAGATACGCAGTATTTT
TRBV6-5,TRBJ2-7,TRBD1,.,CASRTGEPYEQYF,TGTGCCAGCAGAACAGGGGAACCCTACGAGCAGTACTTC
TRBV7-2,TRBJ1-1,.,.,CASSLEGVNTEAFF,TGTGCCAGCAGCTTAGAGGGGGTAAACACTGAAGCTTTCTTT
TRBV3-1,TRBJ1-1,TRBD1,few,CASSNLMHTGDTEAFF,TGTGCCAGCAGCAACCTAATGCATACAGGGGACACTGAAGCTTTCTTT
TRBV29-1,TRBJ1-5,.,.,CSVESGPGQPQHF,TGCAGCGTTGAGTCTGGTCCTGGTCAGCCCCAGCATTTT
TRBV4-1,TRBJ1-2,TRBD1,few,CASSQPRDRGYGYTF,TGCGCCAGCAGCCAACCCAGGGACAGGGGTTACGGCTACACCTTC
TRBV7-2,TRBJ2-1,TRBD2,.,CASSLAGLATNEQFF,TGTGCCAGCAGCTTAGCGGGACTAGCCACAAATGAGCAGTTCTTC
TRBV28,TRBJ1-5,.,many,CASSPAGPNQPQHF,TGTGCCAGCAGTCCCGCAGGGCCCAATCAGCCCCAGCATTTT
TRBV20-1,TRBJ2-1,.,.,CSAREGGEISQFF,TGCAGTGCTAGAGAGGGGGGAGAGATCTCGCAGTTCTTC
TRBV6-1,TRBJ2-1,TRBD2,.,CASSHSGRPTYNEQFF,TGTGCCAGCAGTCATAGCGGGAGACCTACCTACAATGAGCAGTTCTTC
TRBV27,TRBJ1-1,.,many,CATQPLIGGKNTEAFF,TGTGCCACTCAACCCCTGATCGGGGGCAAGAACACTGAAGCTTTCTTT
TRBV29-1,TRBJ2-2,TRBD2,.,CSVGRFAGGNTGELFF,TGCAGCGTTGGGAGGTTTGCGGGAGGGAACACCGGGGAGCTGTTTTTT
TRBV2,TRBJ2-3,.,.,CASSVAGLTDTQYF,TGTGCCAGCAGTGTTGCGGGTTTAACAGATACGCAGTATTTT
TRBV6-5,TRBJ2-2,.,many,CASSYSFGQHTGELFF,TGTGCCAGCAGTTACTCGTTTGGACAACACACCGGGGAGCTGTTTTTT
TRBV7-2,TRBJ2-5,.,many,CASSLQGMLQETQYF,TGTGCCAGCAGCTTGCAGGGAATGCTACAAGAGACCCAGTACTTC
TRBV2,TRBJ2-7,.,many,CASRQSYEQYF,TGTGCCAGCCGACAGTCCTACGAGCAGTACTTC